The 32 T cell receptor beta chains reported below all come from one sample, sequenced in a study of T-cell memory formation after mild COVID-19. TCRdb used MiXCR to reprocess the 5' RACE reads, holding one entry per CDR3 protein. The sample has some 110,000 distinct CDR3 sequences, about an eighth seen once. The specimen was PBMCs or a T cell subset sorted from them (not recorded which). These receptor sequences come from an adult woman who had mild COVID-19 (a few samples of this study predate the infection). Cell type and time point are not known.

This clonotype showed up many times. DNA of the CDR3: TGTGCCAGCAGCTTGACGGGCCAGGGAGTCTCCTACGAGCAGTACTTC. It specifies CASSLTGQGVSYEQYF. The rearrangement joins TRBV5-6 to TRBJ2-7; D possibly uses TRBD1 or TRBD2 (5 bases each). The V end was cut by 1 base, the J end by 0 bases, with 14 bases between. The CDR3 is 16 residues long. The germline V gene has CDR1 SGHDT and CDR2 YYEEEE.

The chain joins TRBV12-3 or TRBV12-4 to TRBJ2-7, with 8 bases lining up with TRBD1. The CDR3 extends over 14 amino acids. The V segment lost 1 base and the J segment 5 bases; nucleotides outside the gene matches: 4. The DNA for the CDR3 is TGTGCCAGCAGTTTAGAGCCAGGGGGCGACGAGCAGTACTTC. As protein: CASSLEPGGDEQYF.

The chain employs TRBV30 and TRBJ2-7, with D possibly called TRBD1 or TRBD2 (6 bases each). The CDR3 has 14 residues. The V gene lost 0 bases and the J gene lost 6 bases, with 15 bases spanning the gap. Germline CDR1 is GTSNPN and CDR2 is SVGIG (reference sequence). CDR3 protein: CAWSVVRGLGEQYF. As DNA, the CDR3 is TGTGCCTGGAGTGTAGTTCGGGGGCTCGGCGAGCAGTACTTC.

In this sample, this clonotype turned up once. The chain links TRBV7-9 to TRBJ2-2, with D perhaps being TRBD1 or TRBD2 (5 bases each). Trimming removed 4 bases at V and 0 bases at J, with 12 bases between. Germline-derived CDR1 and CDR2 are SEHNR and FQNEAQ (reference sequence). CDR3 length: 16 amino acids. The CDR3: CASSYGTDPNTGELFF. In DNA form, the CDR3 reads TGTGCCAGCAGCTACGGGACGGATCCGAACACCGGGGAGCTGTTTTTT.

This clonotype was picked up many times. The CDR3 region is CASSPSGRTRETQYF. The CDR3, as DNA: TGTGCCAGCAGCCCCTCGGGGCGAACGCGGGAGACCCAGTACTTC. This chain links TRBV7-8 with TRBJ2-5; the D gene could be TRBD1 or TRBD2 (5 bases each). V was cut by 5 bases and J by 5 bases, with 18 bases left in between. This CDR3 spans 15 amino acids. Germline assignment: CDR1 SGHVS and CDR2 FQNEAQ.

This clonotype appeared a few times. The V gene is TRBV19, the J gene TRBJ2-1; the match to TRBD1 covers 8 bases. CDR3 size: 17 residues. With 0 bases clipped from V and 5 bases from J, the junction kept 9 bases outside the gene matches. Germline CDR1 reads LNHDA; CDR2 reads SQIVND (reference sequence). CDR3 nucleotides: TGTGCCAGTAGTATAGACCAAGCAGGGGGCGCCAACAATGAGCAGTTCTTC. This gives the protein CASSIDQAGGANNEQFF.

V and J are TRBV5-1 and TRBJ2-2; tentative D call: TRBD2 (5 bases). CDR1 and CDR2 (germline): SGHRS, YFSETQ. V lost 2 bases to trimming and J lost 0 bases, with 8 bases between them. CDR3 size: 15 residues. The CDR3: CASSFGESNTGELFF. DNA of the CDR3: TGCGCCAGCAGCTTCGGGGAGTCGAACACCGGGGAGCTGTTTTTT.

This chain uses TRBV29-1 with TRBJ2-1; 8 positions agree with TRBD2. Germline assignment: CDR1 SQVTM and CDR2 ANQGSEA. This CDR3 region has 17 residues. The CDR3: CSVYQRGLLSARNEQFF. In DNA form, the CDR3 reads TGCAGTGTTTACCAGCGGGGGCTTCTCTCGGCACGGAATGAGCAGTTCTTC.

There are a few counts of this clonotype. The rearrangement joins TRBV27 to TRBJ2-7; tentatively, D is TRBD2 (6 bases). The V gene lost 4 bases and the J gene lost 7 bases, with 17 bases spanning the gap. Germline assignment: CDR1 MNHEY and CDR2 SMNVEV (reference sequence). The CDR3 totals 14 residues. CDR3 nucleotides: TGTGCCAGCAGTTCCCGGCGGGGCGTCCTAGAGCAGTACTTC. Amino acids: CASSSRRGVLEQYF.

This clonotype was seen at least ten times. The rearrangement joins TRBV5-1 to TRBJ2-3, with 8 positions matching TRBD1. Trimming at V came to 4 bases and at J to 2 bases, leaving 9 bases not matched to a gene. This CDR3 has 16 residues. Germline V gene data show CDR1 as SGHRS and CDR2 as YFSETQ. The CDR3 DNA follows: TGCGCCAGCAGCCCCCTCACAGGGGGAACCACAGATACGCAGTATTTT. Protein sequence: CASSPLTGGTTDTQYF.

The rearrangement uses TRBV7-9 and TRBJ2-7, with 11 bases identical to TRBD1. The CDR3 is 16 residues long. J lost 3 bases, V lost 5 bases, and 9 bases had no gene match. The germline V gene has CDR1 SEHNR and CDR2 FQNEAQ (reference sequence). The CDR3, as DNA: TGTGCCAGCAGCCAGGGACAGGGGGACCCCTTCTACGAGCAGTACTTC. This gives the protein CASSQGQGDPFYEQYF.

Only a few counts were recorded for this clonotype. This chain links TRBV4-1 with TRBJ2-7; 8 positions agree with TRBD1. The germline V gene has CDR1 MGHRA and CDR2 YSYEKL. The CDR3 has 16 amino acids. With 0 bases clipped from V and 1 base from J, the junction kept 5 bases outside the gene matches. The CDR3 protein is CASSQDGQGGSYEQYF. CDR3 nucleotides: TGCGCCAGCAGCCAAGATGGACAGGGTGGGTCCTACGAGCAGTACTTC.

The chain employs TRBV10-3 and TRBJ2-1, with 7 bases that match TRBD2. CDR3 length equals 16 residues. Trimming took 0 bases from V and 7 from J; bases not matched to a gene: 9. The germline CDR1 and CDR2 sequences are ENHRY and SYGVKD. The CDR3 is CAISESPGGGRNEQFF. DNA of the CDR3: TGTGCCATCAGTGAGTCCCCTGGCGGGGGACGGAATGAGCAGTTCTTC.

In this sample, this clonotype turned up a few times. Here the CDR3 reads CASSFTAYNEQFF. The CDR3 DNA reads as TGTGCCAGCAGTTTCACGGCCTACAATGAGCAGTTCTTC. The chain is built from TRBV27 and TRBJ2-1; D gene uncertain. CDR1 is MNHEY and CDR2 is SMNVEV in the germline V gene (reference sequence). V gave up 3 bases and J gave up 2 bases, with 5 bases separating them. The length of the CDR3 is 13 residues.

The rearrangement joins TRBV5-6 to TRBJ2-1; no clear D gene. Germline assignment: CDR1 SGHDT and CDR2 YYEEEE. Trimming removed 2 bases at V and 8 bases at J, with 5 bases between. This CDR3 has 11 residues. This CDR3 is CASSFSDEQFF. The CDR3, as DNA: TGTGCCAGCAGCTTTAGTGATGAGCAGTTCTTC. Variable domain in full (rest from reference TRBV5-6 and TRBJ2-1): DAGVTQSPTHLIKTRGQQVTLRCSPKSGHDTVSWYQQALGQGPQFIFQYYEEEERQRGNFPDRFSGHQFPNYSSELNVNALLLGDSALYLCASSFSDEQFFGPGTRLTVL.

This rearrangement joins TRBV7-6 to TRBJ2-5; D is uncertain. Germline loops: CDR1 SGHVS, CDR2 FNYEAQ. V lost 5 bases, J lost 5 bases, and 18 bases lay in between. This CDR3 spans 15 amino acids. The CDR3 sequence is CASSPNWGRLETQYF. The CDR3 DNA reads TGTGCCAGCAGCCCAAACTGGGGAAGGTTGGAGACCCAGTACTTC.

This clonotype was found many times. V is TRBV11-3 and J is TRBJ2-1; 10 positions match TRBD2. Germline loops: CDR1 SGHNT, CDR2 YENEEA. The CDR3 contains 16 residues. V lost 4 bases and J lost 8; bases outside the gene matches: 11. CDR3 sequence: CASSSWGLAGAYEQFF. CDR3 sequence (DNA): TGTGCCAGCAGCTCCTGGGGGCTAGCGGGAGCATATGAGCAGTTCTTC.

This clonotype was seen a handful of times. The chain has TRBV9 and TRBJ2-7; 10 nucleotides match TRBD1. The CDR3 length is 14 residues. Trimming cost V 3 bases and J 6 bases; bases outside gene matches: 6. CDR1 SGDLS and CDR2 YYNGEE come from the germline V gene. For the CDR3, the DNA is TGTGCCAGCAGCGAACCGGGACAGGGGAGCGAGCAGTACTTC. Encoded protein: CASSEPGQGSEQYF.

This chain joins TRBV6-6 and TRBJ2-7, with D maybe TRBD2 (6 bases). V was pared by 2 bases and J by 3 bases, with 11 bases between. The CDR3 is made up of 14 amino acids. The germline gives CDR1 MNHNY, CDR2 SVGAGI (reference sequence). The CDR3 coding sequence is TGTGCCAGCAGTTACATGGGGGGACTCTACGAGCAGTACTTC. Translation: CASSYMGGLYEQYF.

The CDR3: CASSPTRMNTEAFF. In DNA form, the CDR3 reads TGTGCCAGCAGCCCGACAAGAATGAACACTGAAGCTTTCTTT. The genes are TRBV4-2 and TRBJ1-1; D gene uncertain. The length of the CDR3 is 14 residues. Germline CDR1 and CDR2: LGHNA and YNFKEQ. Trimming took off 4 bases at V and 0 bases at J, with 9 bases between the two ends.

The DNA of the CDR3 is TGTGCCAGCAGTGTGGGACAGGGAGATGGCTACACCTTC. This encodes CASSVGQGDGYTF. This chain uses TRBV12-3 or TRBV12-4 with TRBJ1-2; the match to TRBD1 covers 9 bases. The CDR3 extends over 13 amino acids. The junction had 4 bases not matched to a gene; V was cut back by 5 bases and J by 6 bases.

This sequence joins TRBV27 and TRBJ2-5; no clear D gene. The CDR3 loop spans 13 amino acids. Germline V gene sequence: CDR1 MNHEY, CDR2 SMNVEV (reference sequence). V lost 2 bases, J lost 5 bases, and 9 bases lay in between. CDR3 amino acids: CASSLIAQETQYF. The CDR3, as DNA: TGTGCCAGCAGTTTAATAGCACAGGAGACCCAGTACTTC.

The V and J genes are TRBV7-9 and TRBJ1-1, with TRBD1 matching 10 bases. With V trimmed by 5 bases and J by 4 bases, 13 bases remained unmatched. The CDR3 is 17 amino acids. From germline, CDR1 is SEHNR and CDR2 FQNEAQ (reference sequence). The CDR3 DNA reads TGTGCCAGCAGCCTTGGCGGGGACAGGGGATACGGCACTGAAGCTTTCTTT. The encoded protein is CASSLGGDRGYGTEAFF.

The V call is TRBV3-1, the J call TRBJ1-1; 7 bases match TRBD1. In germline, CDR1 is LGHDT, CDR2 YNNKEL (reference sequence). The CDR3 has 17 amino acids. After removal of 3 bases from V and 7 bases from J, the junction contained 17 bases not matched to a gene. CDR3 nucleotides: TGTGCCAGCAGCCATGGTTTTAAGAGTGTGGGACAGCTTGAAGCTTTCTTT. Amino acid sequence: CASSHGFKSVGQLEAFF.

The sample holds a few counts of this clonotype. V is TRBV13 and J is TRBJ2-7; TRBD2 agrees at 12 bases. Losses at the gene ends were 5 bases for V and 7 bases for J; bases not matched to a gene: 9. This CDR3 contains 15 residues. Germline CDR1 and CDR2: PRHDT and FYEKMQ (reference sequence). The CDR3 here is CASSPPLTSGGEQYF. The DNA for the CDR3 is TGTGCCAGCAGCCCGCCCCTTACTAGCGGGGGGGAGCAGTACTTC.

This clonotype occurred a few times. The chain carries TRBV7-6 and TRBJ2-7; D ambiguous. The CDR3 length is 15 residues. The germline V gene has CDR1 SGHVS and CDR2 FNYEAQ. Trimming cost V 1 base and J 4 bases, with 14 bases left between them. The CDR3 DNA reads as TGTGCCAGCAGCTTAGAGGGAAAGCCACAATACGAGCAGTACTTC. Translated: CASSLEGKPQYEQYF.

The chain carries TRBV12-3 or TRBV12-4 and TRBJ1-2, with a weak D call TRBD1 (5 bases). V lost 3 bases and J lost 2, with 10 bases in between. The CDR3 contains 14 residues. As DNA, the CDR3 is TGTGCCAGCAGTTTCCGGGGGGGAAACTATGGCTACACCTTC. Encoded protein: CASSFRGGNYGYTF.

This chain links TRBV13 with TRBJ2-2; possibly TRBD1 for D (6 bases). With 2 bases removed from V and 7 bases from J, the gap between germline ends came to 17 bases. The CDR3 runs 16 residues. The germline CDR1 and CDR2 sequences are PRHDT and FYEKMQ (reference sequence). The CDR3 region has the DNA TGTGCCAGCAGCTTATTGGGGACACTCAACCTCGGGGAGCTGTTTTTT. This translates into CASSLLGTLNLGELFF.

The chain recombines TRBV20-1 with TRBJ2-3, with D perhaps being TRBD1 or TRBD2 (7 bases each). Trimming removed 0 bases from V and 3 bases from J, with 19 bases in between. The CDR3 spans 17 residues. Germline CDR1 reads DFQATT; CDR2 reads SNEGSKA (reference sequence). Written as DNA, the CDR3 is TGCAGTGCTAGAGATCAGGGGGGGGTGTTTATTACAGATACGCAGTATTTT. This gives the protein CSARDQGGVFITDTQYF.

This clonotype was seen a handful of times. The DNA of the CDR3 is TGCAGTGCTAGAATTAGTTTTGGGCACGGAGATACGCAGTATTTT. Translating it yields CSARISFGHGDTQYF. The chain has TRBV20-1 and TRBJ2-3; D is unresolved. V lost 2 bases and J 5 bases, leaving 17 bases between the germline ends. The CDR3 totals 15 residues. Germline assignment: CDR1 DFQATT and CDR2 SNEGSKA (reference sequence).

This clonotype was seen more than once but under ten times. The chain is built from TRBV12-3 or TRBV12-4 and TRBJ1-3; D unresolved. Trimming stripped 6 bases from V and 1 base from J, with 10 bases between. This CDR3 region has 14 residues. Written as DNA, the CDR3 is TGTGCCAGCAGAATCCCGGGATCTGGAAACACCATATATTTT. Its protein is CASRIPGSGNTIYF.

V usage is TRBV14 and J usage is TRBJ2-1; 7 bases align to TRBD2. V dropped 2 bases and J dropped 8; count of bases not matched to a gene: 9. Germline CDR1 reads SGHDN; CDR2 reads FVKESK. The CDR3 is 15 residues long. CDR3 region: CASSQWEGRIYEQFF. CDR3 coding DNA: TGTGCCAGCAGCCAATGGGAGGGACGGATTTATGAGCAGTTCTTC.